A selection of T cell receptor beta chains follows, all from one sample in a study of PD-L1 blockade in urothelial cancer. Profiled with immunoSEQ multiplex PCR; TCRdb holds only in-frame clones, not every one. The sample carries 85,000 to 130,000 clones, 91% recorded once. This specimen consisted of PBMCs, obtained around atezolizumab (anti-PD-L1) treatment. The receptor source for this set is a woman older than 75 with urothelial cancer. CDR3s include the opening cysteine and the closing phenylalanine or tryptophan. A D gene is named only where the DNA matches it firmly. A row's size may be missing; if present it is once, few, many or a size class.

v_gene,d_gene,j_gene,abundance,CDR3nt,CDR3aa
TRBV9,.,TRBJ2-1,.,TGTGCCAGCAGCGTAGATGGGGGGACGCTCTACAATGAGCAGTTCTTC,CASSVDGGTLYNEQFF
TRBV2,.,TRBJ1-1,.,TGTGCCAGCAACCTGGAGACAGCGAACACTGAAGCTTTCTTT,CASNLETANTEAFF
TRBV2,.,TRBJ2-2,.,TGTGCCAGCAGCAGGGGTTTTACCGGGGAGCTGTTTTTT,CASSRGFTGELFF
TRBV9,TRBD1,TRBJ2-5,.,TGTGCCAGCAGCGGAGACAGGGGGATAGAGACCCAGTACTTC,CASSGDRGIETQYF
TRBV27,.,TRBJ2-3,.,TGTGCCAGCAGTTCCTCCAACCGGGACACAGATACGCAGTATTTT,CASSSSNRDTDTQYF
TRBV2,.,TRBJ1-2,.,TGTGCCAGCAGTAAACAGGGATTTGGCTACACCTTC,CASSKQGFGYTF
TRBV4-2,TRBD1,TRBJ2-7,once,TGTGCCAGCAGCCAAGGGTCAAGGGGACAGGACTACGAGCAGTACTTC,CASSQGSRGQDYEQYF
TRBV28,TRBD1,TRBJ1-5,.,TGTGCCAGCAGACCCGCCATGACAGGGCAGCCCCAGCATTTT,CASRPAMTGQPQHF
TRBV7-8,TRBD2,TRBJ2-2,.,TGTGCCAGCAGCTTAGCGCGACGGGGGGGTAGTTCCGGGGAGCTGTTTTTT,CASSLARRGGSSGELFF
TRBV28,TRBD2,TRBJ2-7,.,TGTGCCAGCAGTCCCGGGACTAGCTTGGAAGAGCAGTACTTC,CASSPGTSLEEQYF
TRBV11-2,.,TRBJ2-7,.,TGTGCCAGCAGCGAACAGGGTACGACCTACGAGCAGTACTTC,CASSEQGTTYEQYF
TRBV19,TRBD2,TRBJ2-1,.,TGTGCCAGTAGCACTAGCGGGAGGCTTCAGGCGGGCAATGAGCAGTTCTTC,CASSTSGRLQAGNEQFF
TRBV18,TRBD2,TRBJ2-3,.,TGTGCCAGCTCACCACGGGGTAGCGGGAGCACAGATACGCAGTATTTT,CASSPRGSGSTDTQYF
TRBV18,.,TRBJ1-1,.,TGTGCCAGCTCACCAGGGCACCTGAACACTGAAGCTTTCTTT,CASSPGHLNTEAFF
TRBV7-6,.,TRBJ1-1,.,TGTGCCAGCAGCTTATATCCAGGAATGAACACTGAAGCTTTCTTT,CASSLYPGMNTEAFF
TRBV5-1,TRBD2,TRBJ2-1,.,TGCGCCAGCAGCTGGGGACTAGCGGCCCACAATGAGCAGTTCTTC,CASSWGLAAHNEQFF
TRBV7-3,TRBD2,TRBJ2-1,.,TGTGCCAGCAGCCCGAGGACTAGCGACGCCTACAATGAGCAGTTCTTC,CASSPRTSDAYNEQFF
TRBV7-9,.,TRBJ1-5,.,TGTGCCAGCAGCTCGGTGGGCGGGAATCAGCCCCAGCATTTT,CASSSVGGNQPQHF
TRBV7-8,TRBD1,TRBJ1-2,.,TGTGCCAGCAGCTTACTACCGACAGGGGGCGCGAGTAACTATGGCTACACCTTC,CASSLLPTGGASNYGYTF
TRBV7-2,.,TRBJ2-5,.,TGTGCCAGCAGCGAGCGTCCCTTCCACGAGACCCAGTACTTC,CASSERPFHETQYF
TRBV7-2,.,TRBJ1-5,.,TGTGCCAGCGGGACAAGAGACCCGTATAGCAATCAGCCCCAGCATTTT,CASGTRDPYSNQPQHF
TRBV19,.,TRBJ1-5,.,TGTGCCAGTAGCCCCCAATCGGAGGCGCGGAGTAGCAATCAGCCCCAGCATTTT,CASSPQSEARSSNQPQHF
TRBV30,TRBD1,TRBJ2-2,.,TGTGCCTGGAGGTTCCGGGACAGGGGTCCCACCGGGGAGCTGTTTTTT,CAWRFRDRGPTGELFF
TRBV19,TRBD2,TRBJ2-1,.,TGTGCCAGTAGTATGGGCGGGACTACTTACAATGAGCAGTTCTTC,CASSMGGTTYNEQFF
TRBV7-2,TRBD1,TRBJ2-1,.,TGTGCCAGCAGTTCAGGGGGCGAAGGTGAGCAGTTCTTC,CASSSGGEGEQFF
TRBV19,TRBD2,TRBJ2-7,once,TGTGCCAGTAGTATCGAGGCGGCTAGCGGGAGGGCAGAGCAGTACTTC,CASSIEAASGRAEQYF
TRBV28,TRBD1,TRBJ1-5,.,TGTGCCAGCAGCCACCAGGGGGGAGGAGGTCAGCCCCAGCATTTT,CASSHQGGGGQPQHF
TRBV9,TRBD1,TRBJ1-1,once,TGTGCCAGCAGCGCCCTGACAGGGCGGGACGGCACTGAAGCTTTCTTT,CASSALTGRDGTEAFF
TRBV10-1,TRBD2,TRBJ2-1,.,TGCGCCAGCAGTGTAAGCGGGAGTGAAAATGAGCAGTTCTTC,CASSVSGSENEQFF
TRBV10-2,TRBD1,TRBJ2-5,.,TGCGCCAGCTCGACAGGGGAGACCCAGTACTTC,CASSTGETQYF